The 25 T cell receptor beta chains reported below all come from one sample, sequenced in a study of cytomegalovirus exposure and HLA in healthy donors. The PCR employed 60 Vbeta primers together with 13 Jbeta primers. The method was immunoSEQ multiplex PCR; TCRdb's version includes in-frame clones alone and lacks a portion of them. The data contain some 140,000 clones, 70% to 80% of them seen just once; the ten biggest clones take up 2.1%. The sample was PBMCs. All receptors come from a man younger than 40 in good health and CMV-seronegative.

The rearrangement joins TRBV19 to TRBJ2-3; the match to TRBD1 covers 12 bases. There are 16 residues in the CDR3. V gave up 4 bases and J gave up 4 bases; unmatched junction bases: 6. Germline CDR1 LNHDA, CDR2 SQIVND (reference sequence). DNA for the CDR3: TGTGCCAGTAGTAGCCAGGGACAGGGGGCGGCAGATACGCAGTATTTT. This sequence encodes CASSSQGQGAADTQYF.

The V call is TRBV5-6, the J call TRBJ1-3, with TRBD1 as a possible D gene (6 bases). The V end lost 4 bases, the J end lost 4 bases, and 15 bases lay between the germline ends. The germline V gene encodes CDR1 SGHDT and CDR2 YYEEEE. The CDR3 runs 15 residues. The CDR3 region has the DNA TGTGCCAGCAGCACCCTCCGGACAGCGGGAAACACCATATATTTT. Translated, it gives CASSTLRTAGNTIYF. Supplemented by reference TRBV5-6 and TRBJ1-3, the full variable domain reads DAGVTQSPTHLIKTRGQQVTLRCSPKSGHDTVSWYQQALGQGPQFIFQYYEEEERQRGNFPDRFSGHQFPNYSSELNVNALLLGDSALYLCASSTLRTAGNTIYFGEGSWLTVV.

This clone was seen a few times. The genes are TRBV6-1 and TRBJ2-1; a weak D match, TRBD2 (5 bases). Germline V gives CDR1 MNHNS, CDR2 SASEGT. The CDR3 contains 12 residues. The V gene lost 5 bases and the J gene lost 8 bases, with 10 bases spanning the gap. The CDR3 region has the DNA TGTGCCAGCAGTTCCCGGGGTTATGAGCAGTTCTTC. It is translated as CASSSRGYEQFF.

CDR3 DNA sequence: TGTGCCAGCAGTGTGGGTCGAGGTGAACAAGCTTTCTTT. This codes for CASSVGRGEQAFF. This chain joins TRBV2 and TRBJ1-1; no firm D call. V was pared by 4 bases and J by 9 bases, with 15 bases between. The CDR3 runs to 13 residues. In germline, CDR1 is SNHLY, CDR2 FYNNEI.

This clone was observed a handful of times. V gene TRBV7-9 combines with J gene TRBJ2-7; 7 positions match TRBD1. The CDR3 contains 18 residues. Germline assignment: CDR1 SEHNR and CDR2 FQNEAQ (reference sequence). Unmatched junction bases numbered 16, after V lost 2 bases and J lost 3 bases. CDR3 loop: CASSLSAWYSGQNYEQYF. The CDR3 DNA reads as TGTGCCAGCAGCTTAAGCGCTTGGTATTCGGGACAGAACTACGAGCAGTACTTC.

V gene TRBV4-1 combines with J gene TRBJ1-4; the D gene is possibly TRBD1 (5 bases). The CDR3 totals 15 residues. Germline V gives CDR1 MGHRA, CDR2 YSYEKL. Trimming pared 1 base from V and 5 bases from J, leaving 11 bases between. CDR3 loop: CASSQAAGSNEKLFF. In nucleotides, the CDR3 is TGCGCCAGCAGCCAAGCCGCAGGGTCGAATGAAAAACTGTTTTTT.

The rearrangement joins TRBV2 to TRBJ2-3, with 14 bases lining up with TRBD2. V shed 8 bases and J 1 base; nucleotides not matched to a gene: 5. This CDR3 region has 16 residues. CDR1 SNHLY and CDR2 FYNNEI come from the germline V gene. The CDR3 here is CASCKGLAGGTDTQYF. In nucleotides, the CDR3 is TGTGCCAGCTGCAAGGGACTAGCGGGGGGCACAGATACGCAGTATTTT.

The V gene is TRBV7-2, the J gene TRBJ1-3; D not certain. Looked up from germline, CDR1 is SGHTA and CDR2 is FQGNSA. This CDR3 contains 14 residues. V was trimmed by 4 bases and J by 0 bases, leaving 7 bases between them. CDR3 DNA: TGTGCCAGCAGCTCCGGGAACTCTGGAAACACCATATATTTT. It codes for CASSSGNSGNTIYF.

The rearrangement joins TRBV6-1 to TRBJ2-7, with TRBD1 as a possible D gene (6 bases). The CDR3 is made up of 15 amino acids. CDR1 and CDR2 from the germline V gene are MNHNS and SASEGT. Trimming left V 7 bases short and J 0 bases short, with 16 bases between. The CDR3 nucleotides read TGTGCCAGCAAGACGGACAGATGGCGCTCCTACGAGCAGTACTTC. It translates to CASKTDRWRSYEQYF.

The gene calls are TRBV6-1 and TRBJ2-3; 9 bases are shared with TRBD2. Germline CDR1 MNHNS, CDR2 SASEGT. The CDR3 consists of 13 residues. The CDR3: CATAAGGTDTQYF. In nucleotides, the CDR3 is TGTGCTACGGCGGCGGGGGGGACGGATACGCAGTATTTT.

The V gene is TRBV9, the J gene TRBJ1-1; D is undetermined. Trimming shortened V by 4 bases and J by 0 bases, and 10 bases separated the two germline ends. The germline CDR1 and CDR2 sequences are SGDLS and YYNGEE. The CDR3 covers 14 residues. CDR3 sequence (DNA): TGTGCCAGCAGCACATCTCCCATGAACACTGAAGCTTTCTTT. Translated: CASSTSPMNTEAFF. Together with reference TRBV9 and TRBJ1-1, the CDR3 gives the full variable domain: DSGVTQTPKHLITATGQRVTLRCSPRSGDLSVYWYQQSLDQGLQFLIQYYNGEERAKGNILERFSAQQFPDLHSELNLSSLELGDSALYFCASSTSPMNTEAFFGQGTRLTVV.

The V gene is TRBV9, the J gene TRBJ2-3; the match to TRBD1 covers 10 bases. The CDR3 totals 13 residues. The germline gives CDR1 SGDLS, CDR2 YYNGEE. V was pared by 7 bases and J by 4 bases, with 3 bases of the junction left unmatched. CDR3 bases: TGTGCCAGCGGGACAGGGGTATCAGATACGCAGTATTTT. Translating it yields CASGTGVSDTQYF.

The V and J genes are TRBV2 and TRBJ2-7; perhaps TRBD1 as D (5 bases). The CDR3 is 14 residues long. Germline V gene lookup returns CDR1 SNHLY and CDR2 FYNNEI. V dropped 2 bases and J dropped 3 bases, with 11 bases sitting between them. This CDR3 is CASSERQGRYEQYF. The CDR3 DNA is TGTGCCAGCAGTGAAAGGCAGGGTCGCTACGAGCAGTACTTC.

The chain joins TRBV27 to TRBJ1-1, with 7 bases aligning to TRBD1. The CDR3 covers 13 residues. The germline V gene encodes CDR1 MNHEY and CDR2 SMNVEV (reference sequence). Trimming at V came to 3 bases and at J to 7 bases, leaving 5 bases not matched to a gene. CDR3 bases: TGTGCCAGCAGTTTCGGGACAGCCTTTGAAGCTTTCTTT. Encoded protein: CASSFGTAFEAFF.

The rearrangement links TRBV5-4 to TRBJ1-6; no definite D call. The germline V and J ends were trimmed by 0 bases and 12 bases, with 19 bases remaining between them. The germline gives CDR1 SGHNT, CDR2 YYREEE (reference sequence). The CDR3 is 16 residues long. CDR3 amino acids: CASSLGPQDNLRPLHF. The CDR3 region has the DNA TGTGCCAGCAGCTTGGGTCCGCAGGATAATCTTAGACCCCTCCACTTT. The full variable domain, in which reference TRBV5-4 and TRBJ1-6 provide the parts outside the CDR3, is ETGVTQSPTHLIKTRGQQVTLRCSSQSGHNTVSWYQQALGQGPQFIFQYYREEENGRGNFPPRFSGLQFPNYSSELNVNALELDDSALYLCASSLGPQDNLRPLHFGNGTRLTVT.

A word on this clone: The junction departs from germline at one end; a sequencing error may be responsible. J is TRBJ1-2 and V is TRBV15; 7 bases match TRBD1. The CDR3 totals 15 residues. Germline V lookup: CDR1 LNHNV, CDR2 YYDKDF (reference sequence). In DNA, the CDR3 is TGTGCCACCAGCAGTACAAGGGGGCTCGACTATGGCTACCCCTTC. This encodes CATSSTRGLDYGYPF.

The chain links TRBV2 to TRBJ2-5; D possibly corresponds to TRBD1 (6 bases). Germline V CDR1 and CDR2: SNHLY, FYNNEI. The CDR3 is made up of 16 amino acids. V lost 7 bases, J lost 5 bases, and 23 bases lay in between. DNA of the CDR3: TGTGCCAGCAACGGGGACACCACAAAGGGGGAGGAGACCCAGTACTTC. Its protein is CASNGDTTKGEETQYF. Full variable domain (rest looked up from reference TRBV2 and TRBJ2-5): EPEVTQTPSHQVTQMGQEVILRCVPISNHLYFYWYRQILGQKVEFLVSFYNNEISEKSEIFDDQFSVERPDGSNFTLKIRSTKLEDSAMYFCASNGDTTKGEETQYFGPGTRLLVL.

This clone was detected only a few times. The chain couples TRBV15 to TRBJ1-4; 9 bases are shared with TRBD1. V lost 1 base and J lost 8; bases outside the gene matches: 5. Germline loops: CDR1 LNHNV, CDR2 YYDKDF (reference sequence). The CDR3 has 15 amino acids. CDR3 nucleotides: TGTGCCACCAGCAGAGTGGACAGGGGCATAGAAAAACTGTTTTTT. This translates into CATSRVDRGIEKLFF.

The chain carries TRBV7-9 and TRBJ1-1, with 10 bases fitting TRBD1. Per the germline V gene, CDR1 is SEHNR and CDR2 is FQNEAQ (reference sequence). The CDR3 totals 14 residues. V lost 4 bases and J lost 3; bases outside the gene matches: 2. The chain's CDR3 is CASSSGQGDTEAFF. The DNA for the CDR3 is TGTGCCAGCAGCTCCGGACAGGGGGACACTGAAGCTTTCTTT. The full variable domain, in which reference TRBV7-9 and TRBJ1-1 provide the parts outside the CDR3, is DTGVSQNPRHKITKRGQNVTFRCDPISEHNRLYWYRQTLGQGPEFLTYFQNEAQLEKSRLLSDRFSAERPKGSFSTLEIQRTEQGDSAMYLCASSSGQGDTEAFFGQGTRLTVV.

This clone appeared a single time. CDR3 amino acids: CASSKGGSSYNEQFF. CDR3 coding DNA: TGTGCCAGCAGCAAAGGAGGGAGCTCCTACAATGAGCAGTTCTTC. The genes are TRBV5-4 and TRBJ2-1; maybe TRBD2 (6 bases). There are 15 residues in the CDR3. The ends were cut back, 4 bases at V and 0 bases at J, with 11 bases in the middle. CDR1 and CDR2 (germline): SGHNT, YYREEE (reference sequence). The variable domain in full, with the rest retrieved from reference TRBV5-4 and TRBJ2-1, is ETGVTQSPTHLIKTRGQQVTLRCSSQSGHNTVSWYQQALGQGPQFIFQYYREEENGRGNFPPRFSGLQFPNYSSELNVNALELDDSALYLCASSKGGSSYNEQFFGPGTRLTVL.

The chain links TRBV7-9 to TRBJ2-1; 9 nucleotides align to TRBD1. Germline assignment: CDR1 SEHNR and CDR2 FQNEAQ (reference sequence). CDR3 length: 13 amino acids. CDR3 nucleotides: TGTGCGATCCGGACAGGGGCCTACAATGAGCAGTTCTTC. Its translation is CAIRTGAYNEQFF.

The chain joins TRBV10-3 to TRBJ2-1, with 9 positions matching TRBD2. Unmatched junction bases numbered 8, after V lost 6 bases and J lost 5 bases. In germline, CDR1 is ENHRY, CDR2 SYGVKD. This CDR3 is 15 amino acids long. CDR3 protein: CAISASGARHNEQFF. Here the CDR3 DNA reads TGTGCCATCAGCGCTAGCGGGGCACGGCACAATGAGCAGTTCTTC.

This clone was seen only a few times. The chain combines TRBV5-6 with TRBJ2-7; TRBD1 matches 9 bases. V trimming: 1 base; J trimming: 5 bases; junction bases outside the gene matches: 1. The CDR3 is made up of 13 amino acids. Germline V gene sequence: CDR1 SGHDT, CDR2 YYEEEE. CDR3 residues: CASSLTGGDEQYF. DNA for the CDR3: TGTGCCAGCAGCTTGACAGGGGGCGACGAGCAGTACTTC.

The rearrangement uses TRBV2 and TRBJ1-1; possible D gene TRBD1, 6 bases. The CDR3 is made up of 13 amino acids. V was shortened by 7 bases and J by 5 bases, with 14 bases between the two germline ends. Germline assignment: CDR1 SNHLY and CDR2 FYNNEI. The CDR3 DNA follows: TGTGCCAGCATACGGGGGGCGCGGACTGAAGCTTTCTTT. Its protein is CASIRGARTEAFF.

The V gene is TRBV7-2, the J gene TRBJ2-3; 7 bases match TRBD1. V gave up 4 bases and J gave up 2 bases; unmatched junction bases: 3. Germline values: CDR1 SGHTA, CDR2 FQGNSA. There are 14 residues in the CDR3. The CDR3, as DNA: TGTGCCAGCAGCTGGGACAGATTCACAGATACGCAGTATTTT. Protein: CASSWDRFTDTQYF.